The 30 T cell receptor beta chains below all came from one sample that was sequenced in a study of blood T cell repertoires in COVID-19. Profiling relied on immunoSEQ multiplex PCR, and the TCRdb table lists in-frame clones only, not all of them. Counted here are over 120,000 clones, 70% to 90% occurring once; the ten biggest clones make up about 2.6%. Sequencing was done on a sample of peripheral blood. These receptor sequences come from a human donor with acute or convalescent COVID-19. The donor label of this sample is uncertain.

This clone came up a few times. The genes are TRBV5-1 and TRBJ2-2, with TRBD1 matching 8 bases. Trimming removed 1 base from V and 1 base from J; junction bases left unmatched: 3. CDR1 is SGHRS, CDR2 YFSETQ, per germline. CDR3 length: 16 residues. In DNA, the CDR3 is TGCGCCAGCAGCTTGACCGGGACAGGGAACACCGGGGAGCTGTTTTTT. Its protein product is CASSLTGTGNTGELFF.

This clone was observed a single time. The chain couples TRBV7-6 to TRBJ1-2; a weak D match, TRBD1 (5 bases). This CDR3 spans 16 amino acids. Trimming stripped 1 base from V and 5 bases from J, with 17 bases between. Germline assignment: CDR1 SGHVS and CDR2 FNYEAQ. The CDR3 protein is CASSLEPAGRPYGYTF. CDR3 nucleotides: TGTGCCAGCAGCTTAGAACCAGCAGGGCGACCTTATGGCTACACCTTC.

V and J are TRBV6-2 or TRBV6-3 and TRBJ2-7; 7 nucleotides agree with TRBD1. CDR1 is MNHEY and CDR2 is SVGEGT in the germline V gene. V lost 2 bases and J lost 2; bases outside the gene matches: 9. There are 16 residues in the CDR3. The CDR3 DNA is TGTGCCAGCAGTTACACAGGGGCCATTCTTACCTACGAGCAGTACTTC. The encoded protein is CASSYTGAILTYEQYF.

This clone was recorded a few times. The chain recombines TRBV9 with TRBJ2-5; 9 positions match TRBD2. CDR3 size: 16 residues. Germline V gene data show CDR1 as SGDLS and CDR2 as YYNGEE. V gave up 3 bases and J gave up 4 bases; unmatched junction bases: 10. In nucleotides, the CDR3 is TGTGCCAGCAGCGCGGCCAGCGGGAGGCCCCCAGAGACCCAGTACTTC. Its protein product is CASSAASGRPPETQYF. The variable domain in full, completed from reference TRBV9 and TRBJ2-5, reads DSGVTQTPKHLITATGQRVTLRCSPRSGDLSVYWYQQSLDQGLQFLIQYYNGEERAKGNILERFSAQQFPDLHSELNLSSLELGDSALYFCASSAASGRPPETQYFGPGTRLLVL.

The chain uses TRBV27 and TRBJ2-2, with 8 bases lining up with TRBD2. CDR3 length: 18 residues. The V segment lost 5 bases and the J segment 0 bases; nucleotides outside the gene matches: 11. In germline, CDR1 is MNHEY, CDR2 SMNVEV (reference sequence). The CDR3 loop is CASSPQKTSDANTGELFF. The CDR3 nucleotides read TGTGCCAGCAGTCCCCAGAAGACTAGCGACGCGAACACCGGGGAGCTGTTTTTT.

V is TRBV11-2 and J is TRBJ2-3; TRBD2 matches 16 bases. The V gene end was trimmed by 7 bases and the J gene end by 5 bases; junction bases not matched to a gene: 12. Germline-derived CDR1 and CDR2 are SGHAT and FQNNGV. The CDR3 is made up of 18 amino acids. The CDR3 loop reads CASNLPGTSGRALDTQYF. The CDR3 coding sequence is TGTGCCAGCAACCTTCCTGGGACTAGCGGGAGGGCCTTAGATACGCAGTATTTT.

The V gene is TRBV2, the J gene TRBJ1-2; D gene unclear. CDR1 and CDR2 from the germline V gene are SNHLY and FYNNEI. The CDR3 covers 12 residues. V lost 7 bases and J 6 bases, leaving 12 bases between the germline ends. CDR3 in amino acids: CASTLGMDGYTF. The CDR3 DNA follows: TGTGCCAGCACCTTGGGCATGGATGGCTACACCTTC. Full variable domain (rest looked up from reference TRBV2 and TRBJ1-2): EPEVTQTPSHQVTQMGQEVILRCVPISNHLYFYWYRQILGQKVEFLVSFYNNEISEKSEIFDDQFSVERPDGSNFTLKIRSTKLEDSAMYFCASTLGMDGYTFGSGTRLTVV.

The V gene is TRBV5-4, the J gene TRBJ1-1; TRBD1 might be the D (5 bases). V was pared by 2 bases and J by 3 bases, with 11 bases between. CDR1 and CDR2 (germline): SGHNT, YYREEE (reference sequence). There are 14 residues in the CDR3. Here the CDR3 DNA reads TGTGCCAGCAGCTTAGGGGTCGCGGACACTGAAGCTTTCTTT. Translating gives CASSLGVADTEAFF.

The V and J genes are TRBV6-5 and TRBJ2-7; the match to TRBD1 covers 9 bases. Germline V gene lookup returns CDR1 MNHEY and CDR2 SVGAGI. Trimming took 7 bases from V and 7 from J; bases not matched to a gene: 14. The CDR3 has 15 residues. In DNA form, the CDR3 reads TGTGCCAGCACGAAATCCGGACAGGGGAGAGGGGAGCAGTACTTC. It yields the protein CASTKSGQGRGEQYF.

The chain recombines TRBV5-1 with TRBJ1-2; D call uncertain. The CDR3 runs 12 residues. V shed 6 bases and J shed 0 bases, with 6 bases lying between them. Per the germline V gene, CDR1 is SGHRS and CDR2 is YFSETQ. This chain's CDR3 is CASNRANYGYTF. Here the CDR3 DNA reads TGCGCCAGCAACCGGGCTAACTATGGCTACACCTTC.

V is TRBV28 and J is TRBJ2-1; 9 bases match TRBD1. The V gene end was trimmed by 2 bases and the J gene end by 6 bases; junction bases not matched to a gene: 5. Germline V gives CDR1 MDHEN, CDR2 SYDVKM. The CDR3 length is 15 residues. The chain's CDR3 is CASSLVGQGGNEQFF. CDR3 coding DNA: TGTGCCAGCAGTTTAGTGGGACAGGGCGGCAATGAGCAGTTCTTC.

The chain has TRBV5-1 and TRBJ1-4; 12 bases fit TRBD1. After removal of 4 bases from V and 1 base from J, the junction contained 5 bases not matched to a gene. The CDR3 consists of 17 residues. The germline gives CDR1 SGHRS, CDR2 YFSETQ. The DNA of the CDR3 is TGCGCCAGCAGCCTTGGGACAGGGGGCGGAACTAATGAAAAACTGTTTTTT. The encoded protein is CASSLGTGGGTNEKLFF.

This rearrangement joins TRBV21-1 to TRBJ1-3; TRBD1, the table's D call, lacks a check against the DNA. TRBV21-1 is given as a pseudogene. The CDR3 runs 17 residues. CDR3 region: CASTKLGQGISGNTIYF. The CDR3 nucleotides are TGTGCCAGCACCAAACTGGGCCAGGGCATCTCTGGAAACACCATATATTTT.

The CDR3 nucleotides are TGTGCCGGGTTGGGCAGCGGGGTAGCTAACTATGGCTACACCTTC. It yields the protein CAGLGSGVANYGYTF. This chain links TRBV6-4 with TRBJ1-2; D gene uncertain. V shed 11 bases and J shed 0 bases, with 19 bases lying between them. This CDR3 has 15 residues. CDR1 is MRHNA, CDR2 SNTAGT, per germline.

The rearrangement joins TRBV14 to TRBJ2-7; 12 nucleotides agree with TRBD2. This CDR3 has 14 residues. Germline assignment: CDR1 SGHDN and CDR2 FVKESK. Written as DNA, the CDR3 is TGTGCCAGCAGCCAAGAGAGCGGACTAGCGGGATTGAACGTC. Its protein product is CASSQESGLAGLNV.

The chain couples TRBV4-3 to TRBJ1-4; 7 bases map to TRBD1. The CDR3 is 15 amino acids. The J segment lost 5 bases and the V segment lost 8 bases, leaving 11 bases of the junction unmatched. Germline V gene data show CDR1 as LGHNA and CDR2 as YSLEER. The CDR3 loop is CASGLDRVGNEKLFF. The CDR3 nucleotides read TGCGCCAGCGGTTTAGACAGGGTCGGGAATGAAAAACTGTTTTTT.

This CDR3 is CASSLRTGPNYGYTF. In DNA, the CDR3 is TGTGCCAGCAGCTTAAGGACAGGGCCTAACTATGGCTACACCTTC. This chain connects TRBV7-8 to TRBJ1-2, with 8 bases lining up with TRBD1. Germline lookup yields CDR1 SGHVS and CDR2 FQNEAQ. Trimming at V came to 2 bases and at J to 0 bases, leaving 2 bases not matched to a gene. This CDR3 has 15 amino acids.

The genes are TRBV2 and TRBJ1-1; TRBD1 is a possible D gene (5 bases). Germline-derived CDR1 and CDR2 are SNHLY and FYNNEI. Deletions cut 2 bases from V and 0 bases from J, with 13 bases between. The CDR3 consists of 16 residues. CDR3 in DNA: TGTGCCAGCAGTGAAAGGGGAGGGACCCTGAACACTGAAGCTTTCTTT. Amino acid sequence: CASSERGGTLNTEAFF.

This clone occurred many times. V is TRBV27 and J is TRBJ1-4; 8 bases are shared with TRBD1. The V and J ends lost 4 bases and 9 bases, in that order; junction bases with no gene match: 10. This CDR3 spans 15 amino acids. Germline CDR1 reads MNHEY; CDR2 reads SMNVEV (reference sequence). CDR3 amino acids: CASSSTGGVGKKLFF. Written as DNA, the CDR3 is TGTGCCAGCAGTTCAACAGGGGGGGTGGGTAAAAAACTGTTTTTT.

The rearrangement links TRBV4-3 to TRBJ1-3; 7 bases are a match to TRBD1. The V gene end was trimmed by 3 bases and the J gene end by 0 bases; junction bases not matched to a gene: 5. The germline CDR1 and CDR2 sequences are LGHNA and YSLEER. This CDR3 region has 16 residues. The CDR3 nucleotides are TGCGCCAGCAGCCAGGAGGGACAGAGCTCTGGAAACACCATATATTTT. Residues: CASSQEGQSSGNTIYF.

This clone was picked up one time. The chain uses TRBV5-4 and TRBJ1-2; 10 positions agree with TRBD1. This CDR3 has 17 residues. In germline, CDR1 is SGHNT, CDR2 YYREEE (reference sequence). Germline trimming cut 0 bases from V and 1 base from J; bases unmatched to any gene: 6. The CDR3 DNA is TGTGCCAGCAGCTTGGGGGCGGGACAGGGGCATAACTATGGCTACACCTTC. Amino acids: CASSLGAGQGHNYGYTF.

This sequence joins TRBV7-6 and TRBJ1-5, with 8 bases matching TRBD1. CDR1 and CDR2 (germline): SGHVS, FNYEAQ. The CDR3 runs 15 residues. Germline trimming cut 1 base from V and 3 bases from J; bases unmatched to any gene: 2. The CDR3 region is CASSLGQGINQPQHF. In DNA, the CDR3 is TGTGCCAGCAGCTTAGGACAGGGGATCAATCAGCCCCAGCATTTT.

The genes are TRBV6-5 and TRBJ1-5, with 7 bases fitting TRBD1. The CDR3 totals 15 residues. After removal of 2 bases from V and 7 bases from J, the junction contained 8 bases not matched to a gene. CDR1 MNHEY and CDR2 SVGAGI come from the germline V gene. DNA of the CDR3: TGTGCCAGCAGTTACGAGGGGGCGGTGGGGCAGCCCCAGCATTTT. Translating gives CASSYEGAVGQPQHF.

The chain uses TRBV7-3 and TRBJ2-3, with TRBD1 matching over 7 bases. Trimming at V came to 5 bases and at J to 2 bases, leaving 7 bases not matched to a gene. The CDR3 contains 15 residues. In germline, CDR1 is SGHTA, CDR2 FQGTGA. The chain's CDR3 is CASSREGGFTDTQYF. CDR3 nucleotides: TGTGCCAGCAGCCGGGAAGGGGGCTTCACAGATACGCAGTATTTT.

The chain recombines TRBV24-1 with TRBJ1-3, with 9 bases fitting TRBD1. Trimming took 4 bases from V and 2 from J; bases not matched to a gene: 5. The CDR3 is 16 residues long. In germline, CDR1 is KGHDR, CDR2 SFDVKD. The CDR3 bases are TGTGCCACCAGTGACTGGGGACAGGGCGCTGGAAACACCATATATTTT. Amino acids: CATSDWGQGAGNTIYF.

The CDR3 spells CASSQVYSNQPQHF. The CDR3 region has the DNA TGTGCCAGCAGCCAAGTCTATAGCAATCAGCCCCAGCATTTT. The V call is TRBV3-1 (or the pseudogene TRBV3-2), the J call TRBJ1-5, with D unresolved. The CDR3 spans 14 residues. Trimming stripped 1 base from V and 0 bases from J, with 4 bases between. CDR1 is LGHDT and CDR2 is YNNKEL in the germline V gene (reference sequence).

The DNA for the CDR3 is TGTGCCAGCAGCCAAGGGACAGGGCCTCAGCCCCAGCATTTT. Encoded protein: CASSQGTGPQPQHF. The V gene is TRBV3-1 (or the pseudogene TRBV3-2), the J gene TRBJ1-5, with 8 bases lining up with TRBD1. Germline V gives CDR1 LGHDT, CDR2 YNNKEL (reference sequence). Germline trimming cut 1 base from V and 6 bases from J; bases unmatched to any gene: 2. The CDR3 length is 14 residues.

This clone was seen a handful of times. The same CDR3 also results from other DNA sequences found in this sample. This sequence joins TRBV2 and TRBJ1-5; D is ambiguous. Trimming removed 4 bases from V and 2 bases from J, with 9 bases in between. The V gene's germline CDR1 is SNHLY and CDR2 FYNNEI. The CDR3 is made up of 14 amino acids. Here the CDR3 reads CASSVERGNQPQHF. CDR3 coding DNA: TGTGCCAGCAGTGTAGAACGAGGCAATCAGCCCCAGCATTTT.

V is TRBV6-5 and J is TRBJ1-4, with 11 bases that match TRBD1. The CDR3 length is 14 residues. Unmatched junction bases numbered 7, after V lost 6 bases and J lost 10 bases. Germline-derived CDR1 and CDR2 are MNHEY and SVGAGI. In DNA, the CDR3 is TGTGCCAGCAGCCCCGCCGGGACAGGGGGAAAACTGTTTTTT. It encodes CASSPAGTGGKLFF.

V and J are TRBV27 and TRBJ2-5; no definite D call. The CDR3 has 15 residues. Looked up from germline, CDR1 is MNHEY and CDR2 is SMNVEV (reference sequence). V shed 2 bases and J shed 5 bases, with 15 bases lying between them. DNA for the CDR3: TGTGCCAGCAGTTTAATTACCGGTGCGCTGGAGACCCAGTACTTC. Translated, it gives CASSLITGALETQYF.